The entry that follows covers one T cell receptor beta chain sequence. Clones were read by immunoSEQ multiplex PCR, and TCRdb kept only the in-frame ones, dropping some. The table has about 75,000 clones, 60% to 80% seen once. The sort gate was single viable CD3+CD4+CD8-CD45RO+ cells for memory CD4+ T cells. This sample was taken from a study of memory CD4+ T cells and cytomegalovirus serostatus. Germline trimming cut 3 bases from V and 5 bases from J; bases unmatched to any gene: 7. This CDR3 has 16 residues. Germline CDR1 is SGHRS and CDR2 is YFSETQ. The receptor was isolated from an adult in good health and CMV-seropositive. J is TRBJ2-1 and V is TRBV5-1; 11 nucleotides match TRBD2. Sequencing input: memory CD4+ T cells from blood. The CDR3 DNA reads TGCGCCAGCAGCTCGGAAGGGACTAGCGGCCACAATGAGCAGTTCTTC. This translates into CASSSEGTSGHNEQFF.